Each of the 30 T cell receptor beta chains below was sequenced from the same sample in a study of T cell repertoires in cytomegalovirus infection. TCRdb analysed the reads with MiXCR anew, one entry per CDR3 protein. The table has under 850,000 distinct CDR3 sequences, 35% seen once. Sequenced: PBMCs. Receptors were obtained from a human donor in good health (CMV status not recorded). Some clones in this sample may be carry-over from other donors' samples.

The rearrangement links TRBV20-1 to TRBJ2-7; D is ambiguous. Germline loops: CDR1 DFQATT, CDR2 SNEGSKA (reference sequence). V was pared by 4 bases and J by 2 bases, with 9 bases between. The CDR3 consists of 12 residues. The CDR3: CSATTLPYEQYF. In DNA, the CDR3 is TGCAGTGCTACGACCCTTCCCTACGAGCAGTACTTC.

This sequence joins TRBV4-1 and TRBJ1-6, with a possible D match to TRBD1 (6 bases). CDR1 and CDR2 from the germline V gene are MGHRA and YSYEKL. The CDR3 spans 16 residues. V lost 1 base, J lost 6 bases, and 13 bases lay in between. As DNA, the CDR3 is TGCGCCAGCAGCCAAGGTCGGGGGGCGCTTAATTCACCCCTCCACTTT. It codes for CASSQGRGALNSPLHF.

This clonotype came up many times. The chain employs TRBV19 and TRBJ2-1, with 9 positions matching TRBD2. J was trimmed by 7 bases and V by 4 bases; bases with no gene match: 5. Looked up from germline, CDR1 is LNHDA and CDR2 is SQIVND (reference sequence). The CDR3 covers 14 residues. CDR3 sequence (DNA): TGTGCCAGTAGTAGCGGGAGGGTTATGAATGAGCAGTTCTTC. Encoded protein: CASSSGRVMNEQFF. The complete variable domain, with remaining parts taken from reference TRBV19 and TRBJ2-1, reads DGGITQSPKYLFRKEGQNVTLSCEQNLNHDAMYWYRQDPGQGLRLIYYSQIVNDFQKGDIAEGYSVSREKKESFPLTVTSAQKNPTAFYLCASSSGRVMNEQFFGPGTRLTVL.

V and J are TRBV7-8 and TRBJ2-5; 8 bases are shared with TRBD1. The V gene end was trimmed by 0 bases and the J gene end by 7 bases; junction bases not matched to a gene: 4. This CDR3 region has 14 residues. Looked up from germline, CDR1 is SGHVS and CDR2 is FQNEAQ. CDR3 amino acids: CASSLADRDGTQYF. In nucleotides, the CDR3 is TGTGCCAGCAGCTTAGCGGACAGGGACGGGACCCAGTACTTC.

The CDR3 protein is CASSLSGGARNEQFF. The CDR3 bases are TGTGCCAGTAGTCTTAGCGGGGGGGCCAGGAATGAGCAGTTCTTC. V is TRBV19 and J is TRBJ2-1; 11 positions agree with TRBD2. V was clipped by 5 bases and J by 7 bases; unmatched bases: 7. CDR1 LNHDA and CDR2 SQIVND come from the germline V gene (reference sequence). The CDR3 consists of 15 residues.

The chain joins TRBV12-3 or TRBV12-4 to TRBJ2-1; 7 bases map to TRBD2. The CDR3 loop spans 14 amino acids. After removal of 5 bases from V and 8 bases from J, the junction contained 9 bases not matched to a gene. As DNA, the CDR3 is TGTGCCAGCAGTCCCGGGACTAATTATTATGAGCAGTTCTTC. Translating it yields CASSPGTNYYEQFF.

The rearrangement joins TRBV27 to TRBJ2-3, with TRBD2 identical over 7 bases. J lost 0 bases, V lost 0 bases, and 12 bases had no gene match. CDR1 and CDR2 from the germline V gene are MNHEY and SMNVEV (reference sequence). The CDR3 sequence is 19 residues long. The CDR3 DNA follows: TGTGCCAGCAGTTTATCGTACCCGGGGGGTTCCTCTAGCACAGATACGCAGTATTTT. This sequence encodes CASSLSYPGGSSSTDTQYF.

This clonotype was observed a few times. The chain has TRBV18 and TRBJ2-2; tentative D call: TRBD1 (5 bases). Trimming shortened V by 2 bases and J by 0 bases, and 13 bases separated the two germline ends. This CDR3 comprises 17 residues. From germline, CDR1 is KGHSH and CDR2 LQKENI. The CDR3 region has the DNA TGTGCCAGCTCACCAATCGGACAAACACCGAACACCGGGGAGCTGTTTTTT. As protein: CASSPIGQTPNTGELFF.

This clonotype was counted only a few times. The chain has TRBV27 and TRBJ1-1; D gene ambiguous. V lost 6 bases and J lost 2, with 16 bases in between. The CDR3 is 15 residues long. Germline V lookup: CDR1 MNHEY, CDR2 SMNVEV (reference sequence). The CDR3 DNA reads TGTGCCAGCAGCACTCGGGCCAGTTTTAACACTGAAGCTTTCTTT. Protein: CASSTRASFNTEAFF.

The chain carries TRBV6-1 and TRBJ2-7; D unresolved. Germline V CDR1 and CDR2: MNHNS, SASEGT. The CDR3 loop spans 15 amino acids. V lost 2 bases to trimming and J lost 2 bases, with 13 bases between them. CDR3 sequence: CASSEFGRSTYEQYF. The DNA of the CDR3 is TGTGCCAGCAGTGAATTCGGGCGCAGCACCTACGAGCAGTACTTC.

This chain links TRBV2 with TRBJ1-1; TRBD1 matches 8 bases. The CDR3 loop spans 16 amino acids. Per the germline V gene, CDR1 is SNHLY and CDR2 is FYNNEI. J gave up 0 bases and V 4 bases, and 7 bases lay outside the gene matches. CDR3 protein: CASSALQGVLNTEAFF. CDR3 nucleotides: TGTGCCAGCAGTGCACTACAGGGGGTACTGAACACTGAAGCTTTCTTT.

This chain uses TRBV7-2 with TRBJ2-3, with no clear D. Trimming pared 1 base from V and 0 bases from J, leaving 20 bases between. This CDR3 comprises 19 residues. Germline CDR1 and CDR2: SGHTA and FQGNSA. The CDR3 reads CASSLVWVLAVSSTDTQYF. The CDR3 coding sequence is TGTGCCAGCAGCTTAGTGTGGGTCTTGGCGGTCTCTAGCACAGATACGCAGTATTTT.

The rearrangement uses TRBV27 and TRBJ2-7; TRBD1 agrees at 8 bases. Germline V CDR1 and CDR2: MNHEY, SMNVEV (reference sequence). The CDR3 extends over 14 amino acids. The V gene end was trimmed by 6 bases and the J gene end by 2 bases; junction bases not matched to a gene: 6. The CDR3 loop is CASRARGQAYEQYF. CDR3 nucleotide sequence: TGTGCCAGCAGAGCCAGGGGGCAGGCCTACGAGCAGTACTTC.

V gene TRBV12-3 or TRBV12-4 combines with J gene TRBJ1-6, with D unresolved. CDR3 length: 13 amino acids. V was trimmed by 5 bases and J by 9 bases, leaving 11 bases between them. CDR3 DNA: TGTGCCAGCAGTCCCCTGCGGGGTTCACCCCTCCACTTT. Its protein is CASSPLRGSPLHF.

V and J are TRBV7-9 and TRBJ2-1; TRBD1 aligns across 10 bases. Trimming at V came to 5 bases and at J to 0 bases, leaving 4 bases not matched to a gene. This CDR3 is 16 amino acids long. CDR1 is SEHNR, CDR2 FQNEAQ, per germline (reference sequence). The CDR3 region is CASSGQGGSSYNEQFF. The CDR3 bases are TGTGCCAGCAGCGGACAGGGGGGGAGCTCCTACAATGAGCAGTTCTTC.

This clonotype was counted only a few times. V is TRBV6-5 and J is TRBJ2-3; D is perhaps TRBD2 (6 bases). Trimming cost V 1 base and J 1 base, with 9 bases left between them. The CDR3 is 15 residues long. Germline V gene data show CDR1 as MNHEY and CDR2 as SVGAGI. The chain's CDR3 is CASSYYGLRTDTQYF. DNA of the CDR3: TGTGCCAGCAGTTACTACGGACTACGCACAGATACGCAGTATTTT.

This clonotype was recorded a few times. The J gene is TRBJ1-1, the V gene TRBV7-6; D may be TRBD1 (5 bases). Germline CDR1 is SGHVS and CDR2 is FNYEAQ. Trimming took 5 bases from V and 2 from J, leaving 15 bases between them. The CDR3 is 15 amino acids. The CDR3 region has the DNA TGTGCCAGCAGCCCCCGTGACAGACTAAACACTGAAGCTTTCTTT. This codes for CASSPRDRLNTEAFF.

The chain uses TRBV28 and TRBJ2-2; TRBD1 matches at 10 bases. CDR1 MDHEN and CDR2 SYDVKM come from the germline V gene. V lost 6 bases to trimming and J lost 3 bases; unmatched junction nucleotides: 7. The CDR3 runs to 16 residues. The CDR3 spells CASSILTGGDTGELFF. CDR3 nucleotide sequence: TGTGCCAGCAGCATCCTGACAGGGGGCGACACCGGGGAGCTGTTTTTT.

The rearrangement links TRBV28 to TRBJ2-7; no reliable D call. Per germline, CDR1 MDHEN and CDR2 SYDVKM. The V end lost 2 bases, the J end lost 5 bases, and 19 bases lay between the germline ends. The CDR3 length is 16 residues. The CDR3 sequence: CASSLTPVPPGDEQYF. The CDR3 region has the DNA TGTGCCAGCAGTTTAACACCGGTCCCCCCTGGGGACGAGCAGTACTTC.

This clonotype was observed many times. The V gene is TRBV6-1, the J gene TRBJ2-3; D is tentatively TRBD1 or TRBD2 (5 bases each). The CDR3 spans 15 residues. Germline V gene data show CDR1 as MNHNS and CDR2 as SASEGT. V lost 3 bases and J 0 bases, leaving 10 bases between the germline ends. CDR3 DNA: TGTGCCAGCAGTGACCTCGGGGCTAGCACAGATACGCAGTATTTT. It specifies CASSDLGASTDTQYF.

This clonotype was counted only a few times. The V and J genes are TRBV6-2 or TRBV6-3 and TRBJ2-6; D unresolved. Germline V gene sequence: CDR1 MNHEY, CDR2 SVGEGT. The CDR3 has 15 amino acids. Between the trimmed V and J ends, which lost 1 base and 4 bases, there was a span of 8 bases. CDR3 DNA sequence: TGTGCCAGCAGTTACTTCGGAAGAGGGGCCAACGTCCTGACTTTC. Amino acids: CASSYFGRGANVLTF.

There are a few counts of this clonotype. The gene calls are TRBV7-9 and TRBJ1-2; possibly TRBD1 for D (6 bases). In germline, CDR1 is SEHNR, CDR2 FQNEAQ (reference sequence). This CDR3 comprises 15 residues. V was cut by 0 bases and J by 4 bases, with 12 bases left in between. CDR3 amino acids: CASSLAGARGYGYTF. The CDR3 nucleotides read TGTGCCAGCAGCTTAGCGGGGGCGCGCGGCTATGGCTACACCTTC.

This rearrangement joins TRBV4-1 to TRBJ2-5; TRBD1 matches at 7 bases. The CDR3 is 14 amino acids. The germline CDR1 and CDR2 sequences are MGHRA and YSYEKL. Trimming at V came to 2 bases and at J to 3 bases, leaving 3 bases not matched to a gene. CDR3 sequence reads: CASSQTGVEETQYF. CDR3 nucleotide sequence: TGCGCCAGCAGCCAAACAGGGGTGGAAGAGACCCAGTACTTC.

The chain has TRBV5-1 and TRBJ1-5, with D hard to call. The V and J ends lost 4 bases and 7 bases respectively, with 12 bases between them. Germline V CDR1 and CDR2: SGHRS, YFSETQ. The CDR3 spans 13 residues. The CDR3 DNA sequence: TGCGCCAGCAGCCCCGACGGATCCCAGCCCCAGCATTTT. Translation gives CASSPDGSQPQHF.

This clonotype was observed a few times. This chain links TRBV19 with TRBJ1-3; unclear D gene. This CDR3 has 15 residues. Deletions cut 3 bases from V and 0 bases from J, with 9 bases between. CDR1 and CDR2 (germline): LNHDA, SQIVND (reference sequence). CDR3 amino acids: CASSIAGYSGNTIYF. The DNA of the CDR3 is TGTGCCAGTAGTATCGCTGGGTACTCTGGAAACACCATATATTTT.

The CDR3 spells CASSLVSGLGNTEAFF. The CDR3 coding sequence is TGCGCCAGCAGCTTGGTGTCAGGGCTGGGGAACACTGAAGCTTTCTTT. The chain couples TRBV5-1 to TRBJ1-1, with D perhaps matching TRBD1 (5 bases). Germline assignment: CDR1 SGHRS and CDR2 YFSETQ. This CDR3 is built from 16 residues. V gave up 0 bases and J gave up 1 base, with 13 bases separating them.

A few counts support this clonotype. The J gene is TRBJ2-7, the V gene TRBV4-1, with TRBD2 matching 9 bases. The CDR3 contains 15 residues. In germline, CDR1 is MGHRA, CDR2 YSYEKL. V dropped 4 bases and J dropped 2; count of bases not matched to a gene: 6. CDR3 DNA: TGCGCCAGCAGCCCAGTAGCGGGGGACACCTACGAGCAGTACTTC. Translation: CASSPVAGDTYEQYF.

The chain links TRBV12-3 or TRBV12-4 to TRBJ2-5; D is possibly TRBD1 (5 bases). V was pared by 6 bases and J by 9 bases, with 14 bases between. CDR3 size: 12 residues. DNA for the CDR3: TGTGCCAGCAGCCTAACCCAGGGCCCCCAGTACTTC. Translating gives CASSLTQGPQYF.

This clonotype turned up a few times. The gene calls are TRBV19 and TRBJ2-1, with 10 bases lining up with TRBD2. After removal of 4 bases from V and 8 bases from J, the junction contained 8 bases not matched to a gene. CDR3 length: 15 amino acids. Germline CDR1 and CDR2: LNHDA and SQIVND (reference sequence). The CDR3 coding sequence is TGTGCCAGTAGTAAAGCGGGAGGGCCTGCAGATGAGCAGTTCTTC. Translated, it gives CASSKAGGPADEQFF.

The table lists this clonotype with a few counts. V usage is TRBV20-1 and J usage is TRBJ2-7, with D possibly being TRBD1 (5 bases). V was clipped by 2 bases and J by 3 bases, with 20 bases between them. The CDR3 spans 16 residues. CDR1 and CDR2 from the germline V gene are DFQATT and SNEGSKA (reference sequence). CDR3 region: CSARKGAGGRNYEQYF. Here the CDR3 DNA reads TGCAGTGCTAGAAAAGGGGCAGGCGGAAGGAACTACGAGCAGTACTTC.